A selection of T cell receptor beta chains follows, all from one sample in a study of prognosis after radiotherapy for stage I lung cancer. TCRdb reprocessed the multiplex PCR reads via MiXCR and lists one record per CDR3 protein. The sample has 50,000 or so distinct CDR3 sequences, over 30% seen once. This sample comprised PBMCs, obtained before or after stereotactic body radiation therapy (not recorded which). These receptors originate from a donor at least 50 years old with non-small cell lung cancer. CDR3s include the opening cysteine and the closing phenylalanine or tryptophan. D genes are given only for firm matches. Clone sizes are given selectively: once, few, many, or a class where the clone is expanded.

D,J,size,V,CDR3,DNA
NA,TRBJ2-1,many,TRBV20-1,CSASSGPNEQFF,TGCAGTGCTTCATCAGGGCCGAATGAGCAGTTCTTC
TRBD1,TRBJ2-2,many,TRBV5-1,CASSPGTGGWTGELFF,TGCGCCAGCAGCCCCGGGACAGGGGGCTGGACCGGGGAGCTGTTTTTT
NA,TRBJ2-7,NA,TRBV11-2,CASSIDRLAEQYF,TGTGCCAGCAGCATCGACAGATTGGCCGAGCAGTACTTC
NA,TRBJ2-7,many,TRBV4-3,CASSLDRRGAYEQYF,TGCGCCAGCAGCCTCGACCGCAGAGGAGCCTACGAGCAGTACTTC
NA,TRBJ2-1,many,TRBV5-1,CASSLQGIGEQFF,TGCGCCAGCAGCTTGCAAGGGATCGGTGAGCAGTTCTTC
TRBD1,TRBJ1-1,many,TRBV28,CASLEQGGNTEAFF,TGTGCCAGCCTAGAGCAGGGGGGAAACACTGAAGCTTTCTTT
TRBD2,TRBJ2-1,NA,TRBV18,CASSTSGSRSYNEQFF,TGTGCCAGCTCAACTAGCGGGAGTCGCTCCTACAATGAGCAGTTCTTC
NA,TRBJ2-2,many,TRBV19,CASSIGRGGGVLSGELFF,TGTGCCAGTAGTATAGGTCGTGGTGGCGGGGTCCTATCCGGGGAGCTGTTTTTT
NA,TRBJ2-4,NA,TRBV20-1,CSADGHSRERNIQYF,TGCAGTGCGGATGGGCACTCCCGGGAGAGAAACATTCAGTACTTC
TRBD1,TRBJ1-2,NA,TRBV12-3/TRBV12-4,CASSSSTGSQGYTF,TGTGCCAGCAGTTCATCGACAGGGTCGCAAGGCTACACCTTC
NA,TRBJ1-6,many,TRBV10-3,CAISESVTSQPSLHF,TGTGCCATCAGTGAGTCGGTAACATCCCAACCCTCCCTCCACTTT
NA,TRBJ2-3,NA,TRBV29-1,CSTQVRSADTQYF,TGCAGCACTCAGGTCCGGTCTGCAGATACGCAGTATTTT
NA,TRBJ2-1,many,TRBV7-2,CASSSPATKSSEQFF,TGTGCCAGCAGCTCGCCCGCCACTAAATCAAGTGAGCAGTTCTTC
NA,TRBJ2-1,NA,TRBV12-3/TRBV12-4,CASTQTLGPRSLNEQFF,TGTGCCAGCACCCAAACTTTGGGGCCGCGCTCCCTAAATGAGCAGTTCTTC
NA,TRBJ2-1,many,TRBV5-1,CASSWAGPDEQFF,TGCGCCAGCAGCTGGGCTGGGCCCGATGAGCAGTTCTTC
NA,TRBJ1-2,NA,TRBV28,CASSLNQPPTF,TGTGCCAGCAGTTTAAACCAGCCCCCAACCTTC